Below, 13 T cell receptor beta chains from the same sample are listed, as sequenced in a study of T and B cells in COVID-19 patients (dated by TCRdb to 2018 to 2020). Genomic DNA extracted from blood, in amounts of about 240-550 ng, served as the starting material for amplifying TRB repertoires. For sequencing, an Illumina MiSeq was employed. Multiplex PCR with BIOMED2 TRB-A/B primer pools was used to amplify TRB rearrangements. Clones were called with MiXCR by TCRdb after fastp trimmed the public reads at Q25, and only in-frame beta chains were retained. Merged by CDR3 protein, the rows form single entries marked with the most common genes and DNA. Within this sample are about 15,000 distinct CDR3 sequences, with about 26% of them counted one time only. The biggest ten clones account for roughly 1.1% of the sample. Sequencing was performed on blood. Every receptor here comes from a human donor who had recovered from COVID-19.

By frequency in the sample, this clonotype is medium-sized (0.01 to 0.1%). The J gene is TRBJ2-3, the V gene TRBV5-6, with TRBD2 matching 7 bases. There are 15 residues in the CDR3. CDR1 and CDR2 from the germline V gene are SGHDT and YYEEEE. Trimming removed 1 base from V and 2 bases from J; junction bases left unmatched: 4. The CDR3 DNA reads TGTGCCAGCAGCTTGCGGGCGGGAGCCACAGATACGCAGTATTTT. Translating gives CASSLRAGATDTQYF.

The table lists this clonotype with many counts. The J gene is TRBJ1-3, the V gene TRBV15; D gene uncertain. The V and J ends lost 1 base and 0 bases respectively, with 4 bases between them. The CDR3 is made up of 14 amino acids. CDR1 and CDR2 from the germline V gene are LNHNV and YYDKDF (reference sequence). Written as DNA, the CDR3 is TGTGCCACCAGCAGAGCCGGCTCTGGAAACACCATATATTTT. Translating gives CATSRAGSGNTIYF.

This clonotype was found a few times. The chain carries TRBV5-6 and TRBJ2-2; unclear D gene. Germline loops: CDR1 SGHDT, CDR2 YYEEEE. This CDR3 contains 15 residues. Trimming pared 3 bases from V and 5 bases from J, leaving 14 bases between. CDR3 in DNA: TGTGCCAGCAGCTACTTTGGGCTCGGGACCGGGGAGCTGTTTTTT. This gives the protein CASSYFGLGTGELFF.

This clonotype was seen only a few times. J is TRBJ1-2 and V is TRBV30; weak D call: TRBD1 (5 bases). Between the trimmed V and J ends, which lost 3 bases and 1 base, there was a span of 9 bases. Germline loops: CDR1 GTSNPN, CDR2 SVGIG (reference sequence). The CDR3 length is 13 residues. CDR3 nucleotide sequence: TGTGCCTGGAGGGGGCTTCGTAACTATGGCTACACCTTC. Protein: CAWRGLRNYGYTF.

This clonotype was detected a few times. The chain uses TRBV30 and TRBJ2-7, with D perhaps being TRBD1 or TRBD2 (5 bases each). V shed 3 bases and J shed 3 bases, with 15 bases lying between them. This CDR3 contains 14 residues. The germline V gene encodes CDR1 GTSNPN and CDR2 SVGIG (reference sequence). The DNA for the CDR3 is TGTGCCTGGAGCGGGACCGACGGGTTCTACGAGCAGTACTTC. It is translated as CAWSGTDGFYEQYF.

V usage is TRBV6-6 and J usage is TRBJ2-7, with 10 positions matching TRBD2. Germline loops: CDR1 MNHNY, CDR2 SVGAGI (reference sequence). V was pared by 2 bases and J by 5 bases, with 6 bases of the junction left unmatched. The CDR3 has 15 amino acids. CDR3 residues: CASSYRSGREDEQYF. As DNA, the CDR3 is TGTGCCAGCAGTTACCGGAGCGGGAGGGAGGACGAGCAGTACTTC.

The V call is TRBV30, the J call TRBJ1-2; TRBD1 might be the D (5 bases). This CDR3 has 12 residues. Germline CDR1 is GTSNPN and CDR2 is SVGIG (reference sequence). The CDR3 region is CAQAGLIYGYTF. CDR3 coding DNA: TGTGCGCAGGCAGGGCTCATCTATGGCTACACCTTC.

This clonotype is judged medium-sized (0.01 to 0.1%). This sequence joins TRBV19 and TRBJ2-1, with 10 bases that match TRBD2. The CDR3 loop spans 15 amino acids. Germline values: CDR1 LNHDA, CDR2 SQIVND (reference sequence). The V and J ends lost 5 bases and 4 bases, in that order; junction bases with no gene match: 5. CDR3 residues: CASSLSGGLYNEQFF. The DNA of the CDR3 is TGTGCCAGTAGTCTTAGCGGGGGGCTGTACAATGAGCAGTTCTTC.

This clonotype was detected only a few times. V and J are TRBV6-1 and TRBJ1-2, with a weak D call TRBD1 (5 bases). Germline V lookup: CDR1 MNHNS, CDR2 SASEGT. There are 16 residues in the CDR3. Trimming left V 0 bases short and J 9 bases short, with 20 bases between. The chain's CDR3 is CASSEAGRELQGRYTF. CDR3 sequence (DNA): TGTGCCAGCAGTGAAGCGGGCAGGGAGCTTCAAGGTCGCTACACCTTC.

This chain links TRBV30 with TRBJ2-3; the D call may be TRBD1 or TRBD2 (5 bases each). V was pared by 5 bases and J by 0 bases, with 9 bases between. This CDR3 has 13 residues. The V gene's germline CDR1 is GTSNPN and CDR2 SVGIG (reference sequence). The CDR3 nucleotides are TGTGCCTGGGGGGGACCTAGCACAGATACGCAGTATTTT. The encoded protein is CAWGGPSTDTQYF.

This clonotype qualifies as medium-sized. This chain links TRBV18 with TRBJ2-6; D not resolved. CDR1 and CDR2 (germline): KGHSH, LQKENI. The germline V and J ends were trimmed by 3 bases and 1 base, with 1 base remaining between them. CDR3 length equals 13 residues. Here the CDR3 reads CASSPSGANVLTF. CDR3 bases: TGTGCCAGCTCACCTTCTGGGGCCAACGTCCTGACTTTC.

The chain uses TRBV7-9 and TRBJ2-7; TRBD1 matches at 9 bases. Germline V gene sequence: CDR1 SEHNR, CDR2 FQNEAQ (reference sequence). CDR3 length: 17 residues. Unmatched junction bases numbered 6, after V lost 0 bases and J lost 0 bases. CDR3 nucleotides: TGTGCCAGCAGCTTAGCTCTGACAGGGGGGAGCTCCTACGAGCAGTACTTC. Amino acid sequence: CASSLALTGGSSYEQYF.

This clonotype ranks as medium-sized. This sequence joins TRBV5-4 and TRBJ2-7, with 8 nucleotides matching TRBD1. The CDR3 length is 14 residues. V dropped 0 bases and J dropped 6; count of bases not matched to a gene: 5. Germline V gene lookup returns CDR1 SGHNT and CDR2 YYREEE (reference sequence). The chain's CDR3 is CASSLVPGGSEQYF. The CDR3, as DNA: TGTGCCAGCAGCTTGGTTCCAGGGGGCAGCGAGCAGTACTTC.